A single sample gave rise to the 13 T cell receptor beta chains below, sequenced in a study of T cells after yellow fever vaccination. In TCRdb, the 5' RACE reads were re-called with MiXCR into one record per CDR3 protein. This sample carries some 70,000 distinct CDR3 sequences, under 8% of them seen once, and the ten largest clones take 37%. The sequencing used CD8+ T cells sorted from PBMCs, collected 45 days after the first yellow fever vaccination. The receptors were gathered from a man younger than 35 who received the YFV17D yellow fever vaccine.

This clonotype occurred many times. V is TRBV6-5 and J is TRBJ2-7, with D possibly being TRBD2 (5 bases). Germline V gene sequence: CDR1 MNHEY, CDR2 SVGAGI. V was clipped by 1 base and J by 7 bases, with 17 bases between them. The CDR3 totals 15 residues. The CDR3 coding sequence is TGTGCCAGCAGTTACTTCCCGGGGATACAAGGGGAGCAGTACTTC. This translates into CASSYFPGIQGEQYF.

This clonotype was detected ten times or more. The chain is built from TRBV9 and TRBJ2-2; TRBD2 matches at 15 bases. This CDR3 region has 16 residues. Germline V lookup: CDR1 SGDLS, CDR2 YYNGEE. The V segment lost 4 bases and the J segment 6 bases; nucleotides outside the gene matches: 4. This CDR3 is CASSTRTSGGAGELFF. The CDR3, as DNA: TGTGCCAGCAGCACACGGACTAGCGGGGGGGCCGGGGAGCTGTTTTTT.

This clonotype was recorded many times. V gene TRBV7-2 combines with J gene TRBJ2-7; tentatively, D is TRBD2 (6 bases). V was pared by 4 bases and J by 0 bases, with 10 bases between. The CDR3 covers 14 residues. Per the germline V gene, CDR1 is SGHTA and CDR2 is FQGNSA. CDR3 in DNA: TGTGCCAGCAGCTACTACGGGGGCTCCTACGAGCAGTACTTC. This sequence encodes CASSYYGGSYEQYF.

This clonotype came up many times. This sequence joins TRBV4-1 and TRBJ2-4; TRBD1 or TRBD2 may be the D gene (5 bases each). The ends were cut back, 0 bases at V and 8 bases at J, with 14 bases in the middle. The germline CDR1 and CDR2 sequences are MGHRA and YSYEKL. This CDR3 comprises 15 residues. This chain's CDR3 is CASSQERGPIHIQYF. The CDR3 DNA reads TGCGCCAGCAGCCAAGAAAGGGGACCCATCCACATTCAGTACTTC.

The chain couples TRBV7-9 to TRBJ2-1, with D possibly being TRBD2 (6 bases). The CDR3 totals 14 residues. V lost 6 bases and J lost 4, with 13 bases in between. Germline assignment: CDR1 SEHNR and CDR2 FQNEAQ (reference sequence). As DNA, the CDR3 is TGTGCCAGCAGGTCCTGGGGGGAGTACAATGAGCAGTTCTTC. Amino acids: CASRSWGEYNEQFF.

As for this clonotype: A read error may account for a junction end that differs from germline. The V and J genes are TRBV6-6 and TRBJ2-1, with D tentatively TRBD1 (5 bases). CDR1 MNHNY and CDR2 SVGAGI come from the germline V gene (reference sequence). This CDR3 is 11 amino acids long. The CDR3 protein is CASTYRSRWFF. For the CDR3, the DNA is TGTGCCAGCACTTACAGGTCCCGGTGGTTCTTC.

This clonotype was seen ten or more times. This chain uses TRBV27 with TRBJ2-3; a weak D match, TRBD1 (7 bases). This CDR3 contains 16 residues. Germline V gives CDR1 MNHEY, CDR2 SMNVEV (reference sequence). V lost 3 bases and J 1 base, leaving 14 bases between the germline ends. The CDR3 sequence is CASSFGGGFRTDTQYF. DNA for the CDR3: TGTGCCAGCAGTTTTGGAGGGGGCTTTCGCACAGATACGCAGTATTTT.

This clonotype was observed many times. The chain uses TRBV29-1 and TRBJ2-4, with D maybe TRBD1 (6 bases). Germline-derived CDR1 and CDR2 are SQVTM and ANQGSEA. The CDR3 consists of 14 residues. V was trimmed by 3 bases and J by 3 bases, leaving 12 bases between them. In nucleotides, the CDR3 is TGCAGCGTTGAGAGCTGGGACAACAAAAACATTCAGTACTTC. This translates into CSVESWDNKNIQYF.

This clonotype was counted at least ten times. V is TRBV9 and J is TRBJ2-1; a weak D match, TRBD1 (6 bases). The CDR3 is 15 amino acids. Germline V lookup: CDR1 SGDLS, CDR2 YYNGEE. V dropped 0 bases and J dropped 5 bases, with 12 bases sitting between them. The DNA for the CDR3 is TGTGCCAGCAGCGTAGGTTCAGGGGTTAACAATGAGCAGTTCTTC. Translating gives CASSVGSGVNNEQFF.

This clonotype occurred a few times. This chain uses TRBV29-1 with TRBJ1-5; TRBD1 might be the D (5 bases). The V end was cut by 6 bases, the J end by 1 base, with 7 bases between. This CDR3 has 12 residues. The germline V gene has CDR1 SQVTM and CDR2 ANQGSEA. The CDR3 loop is CSVRDSNQPQHF. For the CDR3, the DNA is TGCAGCGTGCGGGACAGCAATCAGCCCCAGCATTTT.

CDR3 bases: TGTGCCAGCTTCTGGGGGAACACTGAAGCTTTCTTT. This translates into CASFWGNTEAFF. The V call is TRBV6-6, the J call TRBJ1-1; D gene uncertain. V gave up 8 bases and J gave up 1 base, with 8 bases separating them. The CDR3 runs to 12 residues. Germline V gene lookup returns CDR1 MNHNY and CDR2 SVGAGI (reference sequence).

This clonotype showed up many times. V gene TRBV2 combines with J gene TRBJ1-1; D perhaps matches TRBD1 (5 bases). V gave up 6 bases and J gave up 0 bases, with 14 bases separating them. The V gene's germline CDR1 is SNHLY and CDR2 FYNNEI. The CDR3 contains 15 residues. CDR3 loop: CASRWKGTVNTEAFF. In DNA, the CDR3 is TGTGCCAGCAGATGGAAGGGGACGGTGAACACTGAAGCTTTCTTT.

This clonotype appeared a few times. The chain employs TRBV6-2 or TRBV6-3 and TRBJ2-7, with D perhaps TRBD1 or TRBD2 (7 bases each). Germline-derived CDR1 and CDR2 are MNHEY and SVGEGT. V was pared by 6 bases and J by 3 bases, with 15 bases between. The CDR3 consists of 14 residues. As DNA, the CDR3 is TGTGCCAGCAGCATCGACAGGGAGGGCTACGAGCAGTACGTC. This encodes CASSIDREGYEQYV.